These T cell receptor beta chains were read from a single sample in a study of blood T cell repertoires in COVID-19. Assay: immunoSEQ multiplex PCR; the TCRdb copy retains only in-frame clones and omits some. In the table there are approximately 150,000 clones, 87% of which are singletons. The material sequenced was peripheral blood. The receptor set was obtained from a woman aged 45-60 years with active or convalescent COVID-19. The CDR3 runs from the conserved cysteine through the conserved F or W. Fields, in order: clone size, J gene, V gene, D gene, CDR3 protein, CDR3 DNA. D genes are given only for firm matches. Not every row has a clone size; where given, it reads once, few, many or a size class.

few TRBJ1-5 TRBV19 TRBD1 CASSITGGAGQPQHF TGTGCCAGTAGTATAACAGGGGGCGCCGGGCAGCCCCAGCATTTT
- TRBJ1-4 TRBV4-2 TRBD1 CASSQDFRDRNEKLFF TGTGCCAGCAGCCAAGATTTTCGGGACAGAAATGAAAAACTGTTTTTT
- TRBJ2-2 TRBV18 TRBD1 CASSPLRGLPPGELFF TGTGCCAGCTCACCACTCAGGGGGCTACCCCCGGGGGAGCTGTTTTTT
- TRBJ1-1 TRBV30 - CAWQGKNTEAFF TGTGCCTGGCAGGGGAAGAACACTGAAGCTTTCTTT
many TRBJ2-2 TRBV5-5 TRBD2 CASSPRLAGGNTGELFF TGTGCCAGCAGCCCCCGACTAGCGGGGGGCAACACCGGGGAGCTGTTTTTT
- TRBJ2-3 TRBV24-1 - CATGSGRGFTDTQYF TGTGCCACCGGGAGCGGACGGGGGTTCACAGATACGCAGTATTTT
- TRBJ1-1 TRBV7-9 - CASSLVARVGTEAFF TGTGCCAGCAGCTTAGTCGCCAGGGTGGGCACTGAAGCTTTCTTT
- TRBJ1-1 TRBV2 - CASSGGENTEAFF TGTGCCAGCAGTGGTGGAGAGAACACTGAAGCTTTCTTT
- TRBJ1-2 TRBV28 - CASSPLRLDIHYGYTF TGTGCCAGCAGCCCCCTAAGGTTAGACATTCACTATGGCTACACCTTC
- TRBJ2-3 TRBV7-3 - CASSSSRTDTQYF TGTGCCAGCAGCTCATCCAGGACAGATACGCAGTATTTT
- TRBJ1-2 TRBV30 TRBD1 CAWSGQGRGGYTF TGTGCCTGGAGTGGACAGGGCAGGGGCGGCTACACCTTC
- TRBJ1-2 TRBV29-1 TRBD1 CSVVGQGFYGYTF TGCAGCGTTGTCGGACAGGGATTCTATGGCTACACCTTC
- TRBJ2-1 TRBV11-3 TRBD1 CASSSRGQGAENEQFF TGTGCCAGCAGCTCCAGGGGACAGGGGGCGGAGAATGAGCAGTTCTTC
few TRBJ1-4 TRBV27 TRBD1 CASSPGTGKGGTNEKLFF TGTGCCAGCAGTCCCGGGACAGGGAAAGGAGGAACTAATGAAAAACTGTTTTTT
- TRBJ1-5 TRBV18 TRBD1 CASSPYRTGGNQPQHF TGTGCCAGCTCACCTTACAGGACAGGGGGCAATCAGCCCCAGCATTTT
- TRBJ2-7 TRBV16 - CASSQSAGSEQYF TGTGCCAGCAGCCAATCTGCGGGGTCCGAGCAGTACTTC
- TRBJ2-7 TRBV3-1/TRBV3-2 - CASSDSRQDLFF TGTGCCAGCAGCGATAGTAGACAGGACCTATTCTTC
- TRBJ1-1 TRBV18 - CASSPNSAQTNTEAFF TGTGCCAGCTCACCAAATAGTGCACAGACAAACACTGAAGCTTTCTTT
- TRBJ2-4 TRBV27 TRBD2 CASSTGGGKNIQYF TGTGCCAGCAGTACCGGGGGGGGCAAAAACATTCAGTACTTC
few TRBJ2-1 TRBV28 - CASSLASTGYRNEQFF TGTGCCAGCAGTTTAGCTAGCACGGGCTACCGGAATGAGCAGTTCTTC
- TRBJ2-1 TRBV5-4 TRBD2 CASSLAIWGGNNEQFF TGTGCCAGCAGCTTGGCCATATGGGGGGGTAACAATGAGCAGTTCTTC
once TRBJ1-2 TRBV6-5 TRBD1 CASSLQGMGGYTF TGTGCCAGCAGTTTACAGGGGATGGGGGGCTACACCTTC
- TRBJ2-7 TRBV18 TRBD2 CASSRGLAGSYEQYF TGTGCCAGCTCCCGTGGACTAGCGGGGAGCTACGAGCAGTACTTC
- TRBJ1-5 TRBV28 - CASSQRGRQPQHF TGTGCCAGCAGCCAACGGGGGAGACAGCCCCAGCATTTT
- TRBJ2-6 TRBV19 - CASSISPGSGANVLTF TGTGCCAGTAGTATAAGTCCGGGTTCTGGGGCCAACGTCCTGACTTTC
few TRBJ2-7 TRBV2 - CASSVVSASYEQYF TGTGCCAGCAGTGTGGTTAGCGCAAGCTACGAGCAGTACTTC
- TRBJ1-2 TRBV19 - CASSIDKGSYGYTF TGTGCCAGTAGTATCGATAAGGGGTCCTATGGCTACACCTTC
few TRBJ1-1 TRBV5-4 TRBD1 CASSPPGNRGITEAFF TGTGCCAGCAGCCCCCCCGGGAACAGGGGCATCACTGAAGCTTTCTTT
- TRBJ1-4 TRBV9 - CASSVAGEGTNEKLFF TGTGCCAGCAGCGTAGCTGGGGAGGGAACTAATGAAAAACTGTTTTTT
- TRBJ2-7 TRBV18 TRBD2 CASSPSGTTYEQYF TGTGCCAGCTCACCTAGCGGGACTACCTACGAGCAGTACTTC
- TRBJ2-7 TRBV5-4 TRBD2 CASSPGTSVYEQYF TGTGCCAGCAGCCCCGGGACTAGTGTTTACGAGCAGTACTTC
once TRBJ1-6 TRBV2 TRBD1 CASRFGQGANSPLHF TGTGCCAGCAGATTTGGACAGGGTGCTAATTCACCCCTCCACTTT
- TRBJ2-7 TRBV21-1 - CASSPRDSTYEQYF TGTGCCAGCAGCCCACGGGACAGCACCTACGAGCAGTACTTC
- TRBJ2-5 TRBV7-2 TRBD2 CASSPRGLAGGNRLETQYF TGTGCCAGCAGCCCTAGAGGACTAGCGGGGGGAAATCGGCTGGAGACCCAGTACTTC
- TRBJ2-7 TRBV7-8 - CASSLVGRVNEQYF TGTGCCAGCAGCTTAGTTGGCAGGGTAAACGAGCAGTACTTC
- TRBJ1-1 TRBV27 - CASNTGVGANTEAFF TGTGCCAGCAATACCGGGGTGGGGGCGAACACTGAAGCTTTCTTT
few TRBJ2-5 TRBV5-1 TRBD1 CASSFDREETQYF TGCGCCAGCAGCTTCGACAGGGAAGAGACCCAGTACTTC
- TRBJ2-7 TRBV12-3/TRBV12-4 - CASSRSGSLEQYF TGTGCCAGCAGTCGAAGTGGCTCCCTCGAGCAGTACTTC
- TRBJ2-5 TRBV28 TRBD1 CASSSGTGHQETQYF TGTGCCAGCAGTTCAGGGACAGGGCACCAAGAGACCCAGTACTTC
- TRBJ1-1 TRBV18 TRBD1 CASSFTGDTEAFF TGTGCCAGCTCATTCACAGGGGACACTGAAGCTTTCTTT
- TRBJ2-7 TRBV18 - CASSFSGTPNYEQYF TGTGCCAGCTCTTTCTCCGGGACACCAAACTACGAGCAGTACTTC
- TRBJ2-7 TRBV6-1 TRBD2 CASSEALSGRGGGYEQYF TGTGCCAGCAGTGAAGCGCTAAGCGGGAGGGGGGGTGGATACGAGCAGTACTTC
- TRBJ1-1 TRBV6-2/TRBV6-3 TRBD1 CASSSTDRGAFF TGTGCCAGCAGTTCCACGGACAGGGGAGCTTTCTTT
- TRBJ1-1 TRBV19 - CASSIYTGMNTEAFF TGTGCCAGTAGTATTTATACAGGGATGAACACTGAAGCTTTCTTT
- TRBJ2-5 TRBV6-2/TRBV6-3 TRBD1 CASSYYRDSQETQYF TGTGCCAGCAGTTATTACCGGGACAGTCAAGAGACCCAGTACTTC
- TRBJ2-3 TRBV3-1/TRBV3-2 TRBD2 CASSRTSGGVTDTQYF TGTGCCAGCAGCCGTACTAGCGGGGGGGTTACAGATACGCAGTATTTT
once TRBJ2-3 TRBV6-6 - CASRRILDLMVADDVSTDTQYF TGTGCCAGCAGACGAATTCTGGATTTGATGGTAGCGGATGACGTTAGCACAGATACGCAGTATTTT
- TRBJ1-1 TRBV7-3 TRBD1 CASSLIGGTDTEAFF TGTGCCAGCAGCTTAATCGGCGGGACAGACACTGAAGCTTTCTTT
- TRBJ2-7 TRBV5-8 - CASSTGHEQYF TGTGCCAGCAGTACAGGACACGAGCAGTACTTC
- TRBJ2-1 TRBV5-5 TRBD1 CASSPGDRGWNEQFF TGTGCCAGCAGCCCCGGGGACAGGGGTTGGAATGAGCAGTTCTTC
- TRBJ2-1 TRBV11-3 TRBD2 CASSLGSGRFNEQFF TGTGCCAGCAGCTTAGGTAGCGGGAGGTTCAATGAGCAGTTCTTC
- TRBJ2-2 TRBV7-9 - CASSQGRGALVTGELFF TGTGCCAGCAGCCAAGGCCGGGGGGCTTTGGTAACCGGGGAGCTGTTTTTT
- TRBJ1-3 TRBV21-1 - CASSNTGSSGNTIYF TGTGCCAGCAGCAATACAGGGAGCTCTGGAAACACCATATATTTT